The sequence of this TCR beta chain was determined in a study of cytomegalovirus exposure and HLA in healthy donors. CDR1 is MGHRA, CDR2 YSYEKL, per germline. V trimming: 4 bases; J trimming: 7 bases; junction bases outside the gene matches: 18. The CDR3 runs 18 residues. Healthy individuals who donated bone marrow served as the donors. Researchers ran the PCR with 60 Vbeta and 13 Jbeta primers. The method was immunoSEQ multiplex PCR; TCRdb's version includes in-frame clones alone and lacks a portion of them. The sample comprises about 130,000 clones, roughly three quarters of which are singletons, and around 3% rests with the top ten.

Sample: PBMCs. The receptor was isolated from a man aged 35 to 55 in good health and CMV-seronegative. The J gene is TRBJ2-5, the V gene TRBV4-1; 10 bases are a match to TRBD2. Here the CDR3 DNA reads TGCGCCAGCAGCCCCCAAAACCCGGCTAGCGGGGGAGGGTGGACCCAGTACTTC. It yields the protein CASSPQNPASGGGWTQYF.